This TCR beta chain stems from a study of identical twins. V was pared by 5 bases and J by 3 bases, with 8 bases between. The CDR3 length is 12 residues. The germline V gene has CDR1 SGHNT and CDR2 YENEEA. Only healthy Caucasians were enrolled as donors. From the 5' RACE reads, TCRdb called clonotypes with MiXCR, one entry per CDR3 protein. This sample has 300,000 to 400,000 distinct CDR3 sequences, with around 9.7% found just once. The clonotype originates from a woman in her forties or fifties in good health. Specimen: naive T cells sorted from blood. This rearrangement joins TRBV11-3 to TRBJ2-7; no clear D gene. CDR3 bases: TGTGCCAGCAGCCTTGACATCTACGAGCAGTACTTC. It is translated as CASSLDIYEQYF.